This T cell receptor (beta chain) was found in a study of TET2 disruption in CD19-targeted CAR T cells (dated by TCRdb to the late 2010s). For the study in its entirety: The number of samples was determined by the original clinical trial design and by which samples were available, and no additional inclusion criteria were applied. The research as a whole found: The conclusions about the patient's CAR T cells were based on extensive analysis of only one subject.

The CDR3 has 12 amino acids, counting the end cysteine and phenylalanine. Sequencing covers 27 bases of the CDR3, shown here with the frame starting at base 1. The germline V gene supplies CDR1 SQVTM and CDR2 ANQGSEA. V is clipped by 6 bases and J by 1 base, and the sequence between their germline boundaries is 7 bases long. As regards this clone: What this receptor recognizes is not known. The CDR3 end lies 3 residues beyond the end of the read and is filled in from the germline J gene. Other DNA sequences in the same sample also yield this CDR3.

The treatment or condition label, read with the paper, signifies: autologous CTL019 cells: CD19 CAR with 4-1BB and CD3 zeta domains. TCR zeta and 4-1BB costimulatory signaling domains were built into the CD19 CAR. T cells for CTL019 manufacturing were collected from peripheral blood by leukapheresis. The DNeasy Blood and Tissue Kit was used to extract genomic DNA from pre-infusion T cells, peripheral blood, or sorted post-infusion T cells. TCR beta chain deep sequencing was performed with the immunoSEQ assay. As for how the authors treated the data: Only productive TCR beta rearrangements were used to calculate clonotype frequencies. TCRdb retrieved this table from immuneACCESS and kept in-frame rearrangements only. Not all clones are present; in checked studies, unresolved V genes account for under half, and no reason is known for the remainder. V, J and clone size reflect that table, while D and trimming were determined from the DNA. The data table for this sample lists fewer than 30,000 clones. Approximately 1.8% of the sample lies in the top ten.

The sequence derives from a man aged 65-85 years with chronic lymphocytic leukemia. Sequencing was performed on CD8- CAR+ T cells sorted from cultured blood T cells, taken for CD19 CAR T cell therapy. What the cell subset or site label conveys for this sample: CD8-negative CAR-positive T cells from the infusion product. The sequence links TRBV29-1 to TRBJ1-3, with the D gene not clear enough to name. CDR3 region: CSVRASGNTIYF. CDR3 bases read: TGCAGCGTGAGGGCTTCTGGAAACACC.